This record looks at one TCR beta chain sequence and its context. Its antigen is as yet unknown. The data stem from a study of T-cell reconstitution after alpha-beta-depleted transplantation in children. Study-level points and caveats: Several hundred graft clones that had expanded were reportedly the source of alpha-beta T cells about two months after transplant. Some patients owed their high day-60 TCRbeta diversity to surviving recipient T cells and thymic progenitors.

Germline trimming cut 6 bases from V and 2 bases from J; bases unmatched to any gene: 12. The CDR3 is 19 residues long. Germline assignment: CDR1 SGHAT and CDR2 FQDESV (reference sequence). TCRbeta library construction was performed incorporating unique molecular identifiers. TCRdb re-called the PCR reads through MiXCR, storing one row per CDR3 protein. The table includes some 440,000 distinct CDR3 sequences, about 16% detected once. The clonotype comes from a boy under three years old who had a stem cell transplant for Wiskott-Aldrich syndrome, so the T cells may come from the graft donor. The sequencing used PBMCs, mostly from graft donor cells, collected 360 days after TCRalphabeta/CD19-depleted stem cell transplant. The chain combines TRBV11-1 with TRBJ2-1, with 14 bases matching TRBD2. CDR3 nucleotide sequence: TGTGCCAGCAGAGGGACGACTAGCGGGGGGGCCATCCCCTACAATGAGCAGTTCTTC. Translated, it gives CASRGTTSGGAIPYNEQFF.